These 6 T cell receptor beta chains originate from one sample sequenced in a study of blood T cell repertoires in COVID-19. TCRdb keeps only in-frame clones here, not all; method: immunoSEQ multiplex PCR. This sample yields some 150,000 clones, of which approximately 86% are seen a single time; under 5% belongs to the top ten. The source material was peripheral blood. These receptors all come from an older woman who had recovered from COVID-19.

CDR3 sequence reads: CASSPGQFRTSTDTQYF. CDR3 coding DNA: TGTGCCAGCAGTCCCGGACAGTTCCGTACTAGCACAGATACGCAGTATTTT. The chain links TRBV7-6 to TRBJ2-3, with TRBD1 as a possible D gene (6 bases). This CDR3 has 17 amino acids. V gave up 6 bases and J gave up 0 bases, with 19 bases separating them. CDR1 is SGHVS and CDR2 is FNYEAQ in the germline V gene.

The V gene is TRBV19, the J gene TRBJ2-7; maybe TRBD1 (5 bases). The ends were cut back, 3 bases at V and 2 bases at J, with 14 bases in the middle. This CDR3 has 15 residues. Germline V gives CDR1 LNHDA, CDR2 SQIVND (reference sequence). The CDR3 protein is CASSIGSPDTYEQYF. The CDR3 nucleotides read TGTGCCAGTAGTATCGGTAGTCCGGACACCTACGAGCAGTACTTC.

The table lists this clone with a count of one. The chain employs TRBV5-1 and TRBJ1-5; D is undetermined. The CDR3 covers 15 residues. V lost 4 bases, J lost 0 bases, and 11 bases lay in between. Germline lookup yields CDR1 SGHRS and CDR2 YFSETQ. CDR3 sequence reads: CASSQDGGSNQPQHF. The CDR3 DNA follows: TGCGCCAGCAGCCAGGACGGAGGTAGCAATCAGCCCCAGCATTTT. The whole variable domain, filled in from reference TRBV5-1 and TRBJ1-5, reads KAGVTQTPRYLIKTRGQQVTLSCSPISGHRSVSWYQQTPGQGLQFLFEYFSETQRNKGNFPGRFSGRQFSNSRSEMNVSTLELGDSALYLCASSQDGGSNQPQHFGDGTRLSIL.

This clone has just a few counts. The rearrangement links TRBV10-1 to TRBJ1-6; TRBD1 matches at 10 bases. After removal of 6 bases from V and 0 bases from J, the junction contained 14 bases not matched to a gene. Germline V lookup: CDR1 WNHNN, CDR2 SYGVQD (reference sequence). The CDR3 extends over 20 amino acids. CDR3 residues: CASRTTGTGATSSYNSPLHF. DNA of the CDR3: TGCGCCAGCAGGACGACGGGGACAGGGGCAACGAGCTCCTATAATTCACCCCTCCACTTT.

The chain carries TRBV5-6 and TRBJ1-2; 9 bases align to TRBD1. The V segment lost 4 bases and the J segment 6 bases; nucleotides outside the gene matches: 7. The CDR3 is 14 residues long. Germline CDR1 SGHDT, CDR2 YYEEEE. In nucleotides, the CDR3 is TGTGCCAGCAGCAGGGGACAGGGTTATGATGGCTACACCTTC. It translates to CASSRGQGYDGYTF.

The chain links TRBV2 to TRBJ2-2; 11 nucleotides align to TRBD1. The CDR3 consists of 16 residues. The V gene's germline CDR1 is SNHLY and CDR2 FYNNEI. V lost 5 bases and J lost 4; bases outside the gene matches: 6. This CDR3 is CASSTGTGGGTGELFF. The CDR3 nucleotides are TGTGCCAGCAGTACCGGGACAGGGGGAGGCACCGGGGAGCTGTTTTTT.